One sample yielded the 14 T cell receptor beta chains listed below, sequenced in a study of blood T cells in healthy people across ages (dated by TCRdb to between 2015 and 2016). The library was produced with 5' RACE. A second PCR of roughly 7 to 12 cycles was run with a J-beta primer mix and a sample-barcoded 5' primer. TCRdb reran the public reads through fastp at Q25 and MiXCR, keeping productive beta chains. CDR3 protein sequences are deduplicated, and each keeps its most common genes and DNA. Within this sample are some 1,800,000 distinct CDR3 sequences, with around 40% of them counted one time only. Together, the top ten hold under 25% of the sample. Sequencing used blood. These receptors were taken from a human donor in good health.

This sequence joins TRBV6-6 and TRBJ1-2; D remains ambiguous. Germline values: CDR1 MNHNY, CDR2 SVGAGI (reference sequence). This CDR3 region has 12 residues. Trimming shortened V by 8 bases and J by 8 bases, and 15 bases separated the two germline ends. The CDR3: CASSSSAAGYTF. CDR3 sequence (DNA): TGTGCCAGCTCCTCCTCAGCCGCGGGCTACACCTTC.

The chain is built from TRBV20-1 and TRBJ2-3; tentatively, D is TRBD1 (5 bases). Between the trimmed V and J ends, which lost 8 bases and 0 bases, there was a span of 21 bases. The germline gives CDR1 DFQATT, CDR2 SNEGSKA (reference sequence). The CDR3 has 16 amino acids. CDR3 amino acids: CSSTNRQTSSTDTQYF. Here the CDR3 DNA reads TGCAGTTCCACGAATAGACAGACCTCTAGCACAGATACGCAGTATTTT.

This clonotype was observed many times. The gene calls are TRBV29-1 and TRBJ2-7; no reliable D call. Trimming cost V 3 bases and J 3 bases, with 9 bases left between them. From germline, CDR1 is SQVTM and CDR2 ANQGSEA. There are 12 residues in the CDR3. For the CDR3, the DNA is TGCAGCGTTGAGGGCACAGACTACGAGCAGTACTTC. It yields the protein CSVEGTDYEQYF.

The V gene is TRBV29-1, the J gene TRBJ1-1, with 7 bases aligning to TRBD1. Trimming cost V 7 bases and J 4 bases; bases outside gene matches: 6. Germline V gene sequence: CDR1 SQVTM, CDR2 ANQGSEA. This CDR3 is built from 12 residues. CDR3 bases: TGCAGCGCTAACCAGGGGGGCACTGAAGCTTTCTTT. Translated, it gives CSANQGGTEAFF.

The table lists this clonotype with a few counts. The chain carries TRBV9 and TRBJ2-1, with D possibly being TRBD1 (6 bases). The V gene's germline CDR1 is SGDLS and CDR2 YYNGEE. The CDR3 has 17 residues. Trimming took off 4 bases at V and 2 bases at J, with 19 bases between the two ends. This CDR3 reads CASSTRQVDSTYNEQFF. CDR3 coding DNA: TGTGCCAGCAGCACCCGACAGGTGGATAGTACCTACAATGAGCAGTTCTTC.

The chain has TRBV20-1 and TRBJ2-3; D uncertain. This CDR3 contains 13 residues. Germline V gene data show CDR1 as DFQATT and CDR2 as SNEGSKA (reference sequence). V was shortened by 3 bases and J by 4 bases, with 11 bases between the two germline ends. Here the CDR3 DNA reads TGCAGTGCTAGGAACAGCCCCGCAGATACGCAGTATTTT. This sequence encodes CSARNSPADTQYF.

The chain is built from TRBV4-2 and TRBJ1-1; the D is unclear. Trimming stripped 0 bases from V and 5 bases from J, with 10 bases between. This CDR3 is built from 14 residues. Germline V lookup: CDR1 LGHNA, CDR2 YNFKEQ. The CDR3 coding sequence is TGTGCCAGCAGCCAAGACCCCGGGTGGACTGAAGCTTTCTTT. Protein product: CASSQDPGWTEAFF.

The chain links TRBV5-6 to TRBJ2-4, with 14 bases matching TRBD2. Per germline, CDR1 SGHDT and CDR2 YYEEEE. This CDR3 is built from 17 residues. V was clipped by 3 bases and J by 3 bases; unmatched bases: 5. CDR3 residues: CASSSYGLAGGKNIQYF. As DNA, the CDR3 is TGTGCCAGCAGCTCCTATGGACTAGCGGGGGGCAAAAACATTCAGTACTTC.

The genes are TRBV24-1 and TRBJ2-1; possible D gene TRBD1, 5 bases. CDR1 is KGHDR and CDR2 is SFDVKD in the germline V gene. The V gene lost 6 bases and the J gene lost 13 bases, with 24 bases spanning the gap. The CDR3 totals 15 residues. CDR3 in DNA: TGTGCCACCAGTAACGCGGACACCAACCAAGAGACCCAGTTCTTC. This gives the protein CATSNADTNQETQFF.

This rearrangement joins TRBV9 to TRBJ1-2, with TRBD1 as a possible D gene (6 bases). CDR3 length equals 15 residues. Germline CDR1 is SGDLS and CDR2 is YYNGEE. V dropped 0 bases and J dropped 2 bases, with 11 bases sitting between them. The CDR3 nucleotides are TGTGCCAGCAGCGTAGGTACAGGGCTGAACTATGGCTACACCTTC. Translation: CASSVGTGLNYGYTF.

This chain uses TRBV7-9 with TRBJ2-7; D might be TRBD1 (6 bases). Per the germline V gene, CDR1 is SEHNR and CDR2 is FQNEAQ (reference sequence). V was cut by 5 bases and J by 2 bases, with 16 bases left in between. The CDR3 has 15 residues. The CDR3 sequence is CASSPGTLTPYEQYF. The CDR3 DNA reads as TGTGCCAGCAGCCCCGGGACACTGACACCCTACGAGCAGTACTTC.

This clonotype came up a few times. The chain recombines TRBV11-1 with TRBJ2-1; 7 bases map to TRBD2. The V and J ends lost 5 bases and 1 base, in that order; junction bases with no gene match: 8. The CDR3 is made up of 16 amino acids. Germline CDR1 SGHAT, CDR2 FQDESV (reference sequence). CDR3 bases: TGTGCCAGCAGCACTATTCTAGCGGAATCCTACAATGAGCAGTTCTTC. It encodes CASSTILAESYNEQFF.

CDR3 in DNA: TGTGCCATCAGTGGAAGGTGGGGAGAAGGGGGGGCCCCGGACCATGAGCAGTTCTTC. Encoded protein: CAISGRWGEGGAPDHEQFF. The V gene is TRBV10-3, the J gene TRBJ2-1, with D perhaps TRBD2 (7 bases). The CDR3 consists of 19 residues. Looked up from germline, CDR1 is ENHRY and CDR2 is SYGVKD. V lost 4 bases to trimming and J lost 8 bases, with 30 bases between them.

The rearrangement links TRBV3-1 to TRBJ2-1; TRBD1 matches at 7 bases. V was clipped by 1 base and J by 0 bases; unmatched bases: 12. Germline V gene lookup returns CDR1 LGHDT and CDR2 YNNKEL (reference sequence). The CDR3 contains 19 residues. Written as DNA, the CDR3 is TGTGCCAGCAGCCAAGGAGGGGGCCGGACGTTGAGCTCCTACAATGAGCAGTTCTTC. Translating it yields CASSQGGGRTLSSYNEQFF.